This paragraph reports one T cell receptor beta chain. This record comes from a study of blood T cell repertoires in COVID-19. Study-level information: COVID-19 samples from acute and convalescent phases originated in the United States, Italy and Spain. T cells, B-cell-depleted T cells, or PBMCs supplied cDNA or gDNA.

Individuals drawn from approximately 26 US areas were roughly 18 to 100 years old. Repertoires were generated with immunoSEQ multiplex PCR, while TCRdb's copy carries only in-frame clones and drops some. The table has 360,000 or so clones, 85% to 90% seen once; the top ten hold under 1.2%. This clonotype was obtained from a woman aged 25-40 years who had been exposed to COVID-19. Sample: PBMCs or T cells enriched from blood (not recorded which).

The DNA of the CDR3 is TGTGCCAGCAGCCAAGCTGGCCTAGCGCGCGAGACCCAGTACTTC. Its translation: CASSQAGLARETQYF. J is TRBJ2-5 and V is TRBV3-1 (or the pseudogene TRBV3-2); tentatively, D is TRBD2 (6 bases). CDR3 size: 15 residues. Germline CDR1 reads LGHDT; CDR2 reads YNNKEL (reference sequence). V lost 1 base and J lost 5, with 14 bases in between.